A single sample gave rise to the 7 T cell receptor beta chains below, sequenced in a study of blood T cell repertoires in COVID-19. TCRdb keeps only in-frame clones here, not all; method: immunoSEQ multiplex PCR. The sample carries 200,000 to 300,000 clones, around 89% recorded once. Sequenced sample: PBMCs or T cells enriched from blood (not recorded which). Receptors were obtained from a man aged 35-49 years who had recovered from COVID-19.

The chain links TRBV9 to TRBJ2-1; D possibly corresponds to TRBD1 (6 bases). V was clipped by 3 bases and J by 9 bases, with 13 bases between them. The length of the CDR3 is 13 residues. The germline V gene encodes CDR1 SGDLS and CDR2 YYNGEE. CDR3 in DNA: TGTGCCAGCAGCGGGACCCCACAGGGTGAGCAGTTCTTC. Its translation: CASSGTPQGEQFF.

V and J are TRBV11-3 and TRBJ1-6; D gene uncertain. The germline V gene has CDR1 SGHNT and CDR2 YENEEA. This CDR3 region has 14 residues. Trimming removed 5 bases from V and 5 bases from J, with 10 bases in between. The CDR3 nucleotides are TGTGCCAGCAGCACGCGGACTGATAATTCACCCCTCCACTTT. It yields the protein CASSTRTDNSPLHF.

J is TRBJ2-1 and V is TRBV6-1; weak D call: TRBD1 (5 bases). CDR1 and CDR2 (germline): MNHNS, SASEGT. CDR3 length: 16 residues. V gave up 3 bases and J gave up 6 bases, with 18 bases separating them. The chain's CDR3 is CASSEVTTVPFNEQFF. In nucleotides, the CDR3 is TGTGCCAGCAGTGAGGTAACGACAGTCCCATTCAATGAGCAGTTCTTC.

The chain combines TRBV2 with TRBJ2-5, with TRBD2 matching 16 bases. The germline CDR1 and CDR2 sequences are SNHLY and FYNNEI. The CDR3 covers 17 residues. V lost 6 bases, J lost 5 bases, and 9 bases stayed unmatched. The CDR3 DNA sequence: TGTGCCAGCAGCGCCGGGACTAGCGGGAGGGATGGTGAGACCCAGTACTTC. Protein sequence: CASSAGTSGRDGETQYF.

CDR3 DNA sequence: TGTGCCAGCAGCCCCTCTACCGTGCCGAACACTGAAGCTTTCTTT. It specifies CASSPSTVPNTEAFF. This chain joins TRBV11-3 and TRBJ1-1; D uncertain. V shed 5 bases and J shed 1 base, with 14 bases lying between them. The CDR3 is made up of 15 amino acids. Germline loops: CDR1 SGHNT, CDR2 YENEEA.

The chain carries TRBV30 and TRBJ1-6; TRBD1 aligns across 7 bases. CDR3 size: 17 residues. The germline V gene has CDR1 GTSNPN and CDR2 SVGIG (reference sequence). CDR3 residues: CASTDREFGSYNSPLHF. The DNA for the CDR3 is TGTGCTTCAACCGACAGGGAATTCGGCTCCTATAATTCACCCCTCCACTTT.

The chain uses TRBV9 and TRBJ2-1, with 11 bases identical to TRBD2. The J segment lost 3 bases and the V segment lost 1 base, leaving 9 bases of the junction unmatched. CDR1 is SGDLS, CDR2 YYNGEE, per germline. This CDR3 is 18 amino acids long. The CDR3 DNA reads TGTGCCAGCAGCGTAACCGACCTAGCGGGAGGAATCTACAATGAGCAGTTCTTC. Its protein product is CASSVTDLAGGIYNEQFF.